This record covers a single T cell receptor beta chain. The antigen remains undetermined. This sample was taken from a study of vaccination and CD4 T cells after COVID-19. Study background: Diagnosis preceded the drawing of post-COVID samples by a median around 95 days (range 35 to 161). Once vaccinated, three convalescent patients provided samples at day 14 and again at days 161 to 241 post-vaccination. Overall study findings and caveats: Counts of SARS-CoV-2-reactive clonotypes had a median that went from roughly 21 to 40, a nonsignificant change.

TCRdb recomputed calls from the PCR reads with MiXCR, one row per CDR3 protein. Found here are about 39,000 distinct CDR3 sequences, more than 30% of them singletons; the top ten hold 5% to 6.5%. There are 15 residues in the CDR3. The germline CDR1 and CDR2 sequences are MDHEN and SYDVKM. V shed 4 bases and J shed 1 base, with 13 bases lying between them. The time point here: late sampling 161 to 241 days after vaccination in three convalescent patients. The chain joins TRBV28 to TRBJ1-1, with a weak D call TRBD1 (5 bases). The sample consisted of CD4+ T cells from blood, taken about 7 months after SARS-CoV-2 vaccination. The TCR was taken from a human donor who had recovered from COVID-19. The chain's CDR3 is CASSSIGTGNTEAFF. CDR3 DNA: TGTGCCAGCAGTTCCATTGGGACCGGGAACACTGAAGCTTTCTTT.